The clone carrying this T cell receptor (beta chain) was seen repeatedly, ten times or more. Its antigen is undetermined. The data belong to a study of early T cells in non-severe SARS-CoV-2 infection. Study as a whole: Sequencing input comprised bulk RNA from unsorted whole blood; chain pairing was not available. Study-wide points: Matching against VDJdb likely underestimated virus-specific expansions, favoring anti-spike CD8.

V was pared by 9 bases and J by 5 bases, with 5 bases of the junction left unmatched. The germline V gene has CDR1 SGHNT and CDR2 YYREEE (reference sequence). This CDR3 is 14 amino acids long. Each single cDNA molecule received a unique molecular identifier. A single record per CDR3 protein comes from TCRdb applying MiXCR to the 5' RACE reads. Of about 37,000 distinct CDR3 sequences in the sample, approximately 5% are singletons; the top ten hold about 26%. This receptor was identified in an adult who was a healthcare worker with PCR-confirmed SARS-CoV-2 infection or an uninfected control (not recorded which). Sequencing was done on a sample of whole blood. The rearrangement joins TRBV5-4 to TRBJ2-1, with TRBD2 matching over 13 bases. CDR3 protein: CATAGTSGNNEQFF. CDR3 DNA: TGTGCCACGGCCGGGACTAGCGGGAACAATGAGCAGTTCTTC.